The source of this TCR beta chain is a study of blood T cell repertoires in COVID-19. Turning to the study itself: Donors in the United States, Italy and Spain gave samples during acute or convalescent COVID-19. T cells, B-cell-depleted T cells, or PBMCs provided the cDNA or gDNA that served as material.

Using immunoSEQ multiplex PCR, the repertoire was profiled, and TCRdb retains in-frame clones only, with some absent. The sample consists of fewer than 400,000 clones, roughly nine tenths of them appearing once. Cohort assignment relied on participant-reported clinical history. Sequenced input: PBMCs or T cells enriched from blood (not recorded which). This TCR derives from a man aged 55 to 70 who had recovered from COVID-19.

The CDR3 region has the DNA TGCGCCAGCAGCCGAAGCGGGAGGGAAGACAATGAGCAGTTCTTC. Its protein product is CASSRSGREDNEQFF. The chain links TRBV5-1 to TRBJ2-1; 10 bases map to TRBD2. The CDR3 spans 15 residues. The trim removed 4 bases at V and 5 bases at J, leaving 6 bases unmatched. Looked up from germline, CDR1 is SGHRS and CDR2 is YFSETQ.